This TCR beta chain was sequenced in a study of T-cell memory formation after mild COVID-19. Employing constant-segment primers, 5'RACE generated TCR alpha and TCR beta cDNA libraries bearing sample barcodes and UMIs. TCRdb used MiXCR to reprocess the 5' RACE reads, holding one entry per CDR3 protein. Among about 360,000 distinct CDR3 sequences, 13% to 15% were seen once, and the ten largest hold roughly a fifth. With 11 bases removed from V and 4 bases from J, the gap between germline ends came to 17 bases. CDR3 length: 13 amino acids. Germline values: CDR1 MNHEY, CDR2 SVGAGI. The sequence derives from a man aged 18 to 29 who had mild COVID-19 (a few samples of this study predate the infection). Cell type and time point are not known. Sequencing was done on a sample of PBMCs or a T cell subset sorted from them (not recorded which). The chain has TRBV6-5 and TRBJ1-2; the D is unclear. CDR3 sequence: CAARSRGGYGYTF. CDR3 DNA: TGTGCCGCCAGATCCCGGGGAGGCTATGGCTACACCTTC.